Shown below are 21 T cell receptor beta chains from a single sample sequenced in a study of blood T cell repertoires in COVID-19 (TCRdb year 2020). Library creation used the immunoSEQ multiplex PCR assay. Imported from immuneACCESS, the table was reduced by TCRdb to in-frame sequences with V and J called. These copies leave out some clones; in studies compared against another copy, an unresolved V gene accounts for under half, and the cause of the remainder is not known. Recorded for this sample are about 300,000 clones; 84% of them occurred a single time. The top ten clones comprise more than 1.2% of the sample. Sequences were obtained from peripheral blood. The receptors stem from a human donor with COVID-19, enrolled during active disease. The donor label of this sample is uncertain.

This sequence joins TRBV28 and TRBJ1-1, with 8 bases that match TRBD1. The J segment lost 6 bases and the V segment lost 6 bases, leaving 6 bases of the junction unmatched. Germline CDR1 and CDR2: MDHEN and SYDVKM. This CDR3 is 13 amino acids long. This CDR3 reads CASRGQGVAEAFF. CDR3 bases: TGTGCCAGCAGAGGACAGGGCGTAGCTGAAGCTTTCTTT.

The chain couples TRBV19 to TRBJ1-5, with TRBD1 identical over 7 bases. Trimming at V came to 10 bases and at J to 4 bases, leaving 10 bases not matched to a gene. This CDR3 is built from 14 residues. Germline CDR1 reads LNHDA; CDR2 reads SQIVND (reference sequence). CDR3 nucleotide sequence: TGTGCCACCTCGACAGGGAGTAATAATCAGCCCCAGCATTTT. Its translation is CATSTGSNNQPQHF.

This sequence joins TRBV6-1 and TRBJ2-7; TRBD2 matches 10 bases. CDR3 length equals 14 residues. Germline V CDR1 and CDR2: MNHNS, SASEGT. J gave up 5 bases and V 3 bases, and 4 bases lay outside the gene matches. CDR3 residues: CASSDSGRIHEQYF. The CDR3 DNA reads TGTGCCAGCAGTGATAGCGGGAGGATCCACGAGCAGTACTTC.

J is TRBJ2-3 and V is TRBV29-1, with D unresolved. Trimming left V 2 bases short and J 4 bases short, with 4 bases between. This CDR3 comprises 11 residues. Germline V gene sequence: CDR1 SQVTM, CDR2 ANQGSEA. The CDR3 DNA is TGCAGCGTTGAAATCGCAGATACGCAGTATTTT. It is translated as CSVEIADTQYF.

The count of this clone is one. This chain links TRBV28 with TRBJ1-1; no reliable D call. Germline V gives CDR1 MDHEN, CDR2 SYDVKM. V shed 4 bases and J shed 5 bases, with 14 bases lying between them. The CDR3 loop spans 14 amino acids. CDR3 protein: CASSYQARRTEAFF. DNA of the CDR3: TGTGCCAGCAGTTACCAGGCTAGGAGGACTGAAGCTTTCTTT.

The chain carries TRBV11-3 and TRBJ2-1; 12 nucleotides align to TRBD2. The length of the CDR3 is 15 residues. Germline trimming cut 6 bases from V and 7 bases from J; bases unmatched to any gene: 7. CDR1 and CDR2 from the germline V gene are SGHNT and YENEEA. The CDR3 bases are TGTGCCAGCAGTAAGACTAGCGGGAGTAATAATGAGCAGTTCTTC. Translation gives CASSKTSGSNNEQFF.

The V gene is TRBV5-1, the J gene TRBJ1-6, with TRBD1 identical over 7 bases. CDR3 length: 14 amino acids. The germline V gene has CDR1 SGHRS and CDR2 YFSETQ. The ends lost 4 bases at V and 7 bases at J; junction bases unmatched: 5. The CDR3 region has the DNA TGCGCCAGCAGCCCAGGGACAGTCAATTCACCCCTCCACTTT. Protein product: CASSPGTVNSPLHF.

This clone was counted once. The chain couples TRBV19 to TRBJ2-1; weak D call: TRBD1 (6 bases). The CDR3 extends over 15 amino acids. Germline CDR1 and CDR2: LNHDA and SQIVND (reference sequence). V was cut by 3 bases and J by 9 bases, with 18 bases left in between. CDR3 bases: TGTGCCAGTAGTATGATCGGCAGGGGAGAGTCTGAGCAGTTCTTC. It encodes CASSMIGRGESEQFF.

The chain employs TRBV5-1 and TRBJ2-1, with D tentatively TRBD2 (6 bases). The CDR3 loop spans 17 amino acids. The V and J ends lost 0 bases and 5 bases respectively, with 18 bases between them. Germline CDR1 reads SGHRS; CDR2 reads YFSETQ. The CDR3 sequence: CASSLGPVASAHNEQFF. The CDR3 DNA follows: TGCGCCAGCAGCTTGGGGCCGGTGGCTAGCGCACACAATGAGCAGTTCTTC.

The chain recombines TRBV4-3 with TRBJ1-1; D is ambiguous. The CDR3 totals 17 residues. Trimming left V 0 bases short and J 2 bases short, with 16 bases between. In germline, CDR1 is LGHNA, CDR2 YSLEER. The CDR3 protein is CASSQDPRGVTNTEAFF. The CDR3 DNA follows: TGCGCCAGCAGCCAAGATCCCCGCGGCGTAACAAACACTGAAGCTTTCTTT.

The V gene is TRBV24-1, the J gene TRBJ2-1; 7 nucleotides match TRBD1. This CDR3 has 17 residues. Germline V gene sequence: CDR1 KGHDR, CDR2 SFDVKD. J was trimmed by 0 bases and V by 4 bases; bases with no gene match: 8. CDR3: CATSDPRGSSSYNEQFF. CDR3 bases: TGTGCCACCAGTGACCCCAGGGGGTCGAGCTCCTACAATGAGCAGTTCTTC.

The V call is TRBV19, the J call TRBJ2-1, with 7 nucleotides matching TRBD2. Unmatched junction bases numbered 12, after V lost 4 bases and J lost 6 bases. The CDR3 contains 16 residues. From germline, CDR1 is LNHDA and CDR2 SQIVND (reference sequence). CDR3 in DNA: TGTGCCAGTAGTAATATGTGGACTAGGATGGCCAATGAGCAGTTCTTC. It encodes CASSNMWTRMANEQFF.

The rearrangement uses TRBV10-1 and TRBJ2-7; D uncertain. Germline V CDR1 and CDR2: WNHNN, SYGVQD (reference sequence). Trimming left V 5 bases short and J 6 bases short, with 14 bases between. There are 13 residues in the CDR3. The CDR3 region is CASSSMPGGEQYF. DNA of the CDR3: TGCGCCAGCAGTTCAATGCCTGGCGGCGAGCAGTACTTC.

V gene TRBV15 combines with J gene TRBJ2-2, with 8 bases lining up with TRBD1. V lost 2 bases, J lost 4 bases, and 3 bases stayed unmatched. This CDR3 comprises 15 residues. Germline loops: CDR1 LNHNV, CDR2 YYDKDF (reference sequence). CDR3 protein: CATSRQGAVTGELFF. CDR3 bases: TGTGCCACCAGCAGACAGGGGGCGGTCACCGGGGAGCTGTTTTTT.

The DNA of the CDR3 is TGCGCCAGCAGCTTGGGCTCTAGCTCCTACAATGAGCAGTTCTTC. This translates into CASSLGSSSYNEQFF. The chain employs TRBV5-1 and TRBJ2-1; no firm D call. V dropped 0 bases and J dropped 0 bases, with 7 bases sitting between them. Looked up from germline, CDR1 is SGHRS and CDR2 is YFSETQ. This CDR3 region has 15 residues. Full variable domain (outside the CDR3, taken from reference TRBV5-1 and TRBJ2-1): KAGVTQTPRYLIKTRGQQVTLSCSPISGHRSVSWYQQTPGQGLQFLFEYFSETQRNKGNFPGRFSGRQFSNSRSEMNVSTLELGDSALYLCASSLGSSSYNEQFFGPGTRLTVL.

The chain employs TRBV5-6 and TRBJ2-5; 10 positions match TRBD2. V was clipped by 4 bases and J by 1 base; unmatched bases: 4. Germline values: CDR1 SGHDT, CDR2 YYEEEE. The CDR3 loop spans 15 amino acids. The CDR3 region has the DNA TGTGCCAGCAGCCGGACTAGCGGAGCCCAAGAGACCCAGTACTTC. Amino acids: CASSRTSGAQETQYF.

The chain is built from TRBV5-6 and TRBJ2-1, with 7 bases identical to TRBD2. The germline gives CDR1 SGHDT, CDR2 YYEEEE. The CDR3 is 13 residues long. The junction had 7 bases not matched to a gene; V was cut back by 7 bases and J by 6 bases. CDR3 amino acids: CASGLAAINEQFF. CDR3 DNA: TGTGCCAGCGGGCTAGCGGCTATCAATGAGCAGTTCTTC. The variable domain in full, with the rest retrieved from reference TRBV5-6 and TRBJ2-1, is DAGVTQSPTHLIKTRGQQVTLRCSPKSGHDTVSWYQQALGQGPQFIFQYYEEEERQRGNFPDRFSGHQFPNYSSELNVNALLLGDSALYLCASGLAAINEQFFGPGTRLTVL.

The rearrangement joins TRBV29-1 to TRBJ2-2; TRBD2 matches at 10 bases. This CDR3 spans 17 amino acids. Germline V gene lookup returns CDR1 SQVTM and CDR2 ANQGSEA. Trimming cost V 4 bases and J 5 bases; bases outside gene matches: 13. The CDR3 DNA reads TGCAGCGTTGTGGAGATACAGAGCGGGAGGGAAACCGGGGAGCTGTTTTTT. The encoded protein is CSVVEIQSGRETGELFF.

This sequence joins TRBV6-2 or TRBV6-3 and TRBJ1-5, with unresolved D. V shed 2 bases and J shed 6 bases, with 8 bases lying between them. There are 13 residues in the CDR3. CDR1 MNHEY and CDR2 SVGEGT come from the germline V gene. The CDR3 DNA is TGTGCCAGCAGTTACGCGGAAGGTCAGCCCCAGCATTTT. This encodes CASSYAEGQPQHF.

The chain links TRBV28 to TRBJ2-7, with a tentative D call TRBD1 (6 bases). Germline V lookup: CDR1 MDHEN, CDR2 SYDVKM. This CDR3 is 14 amino acids long. Deletions cut 3 bases from V and 2 bases from J, with 11 bases between. The CDR3 DNA follows: TGTGCCAGCAGTTTGATGCAGGGGCCCTACGAGCAGTACTTC. Protein: CASSLMQGPYEQYF.

CDR3 sequence reads: CASSLDGTSYNEQFF. DNA of the CDR3: TGTGCCAGCAGCTTAGACGGGACTAGTTACAATGAGCAGTTCTTC. The rearrangement joins TRBV7-2 to TRBJ2-1, with 8 nucleotides matching TRBD2. CDR1 is SGHTA and CDR2 is FQGNSA in the germline V gene. Germline trimming cut 1 base from V and 4 bases from J; bases unmatched to any gene: 3. This CDR3 is 15 amino acids long.